This T cell receptor beta chain was recovered during a study of T-cell reconstitution after alpha-beta-depleted transplantation in children. The library targeted TCRbeta and was prepared with unique molecular identifiers. TCRdb reprocessed the PCR reads with MiXCR, giving one entry per CDR3 protein. This table holds over 85,000 distinct CDR3 sequences, approximately 6% found once. This clonotype occurred many times. V gave up 0 bases and J gave up 4 bases, with 7 bases separating them. The CDR3 extends over 13 amino acids. Germline CDR1 reads SGHRS; CDR2 reads YFSETQ. Source: PBMCs, mostly from graft donor cells, taken 60 days after TCRalphabeta/CD19-depleted stem cell transplant. The rearrangement uses TRBV5-1 and TRBJ1-1, with D hard to call. The clonotype was recovered from a female patient aged 2 to 10 who had a stem cell transplant for Fanconi anemia, so the T cells may come from the graft donor. CDR3 residues: CASSLVSLTEAFF. For the CDR3, the DNA is TGCGCCAGCAGCTTGGTGTCCCTCACTGAAGCTTTCTTT.